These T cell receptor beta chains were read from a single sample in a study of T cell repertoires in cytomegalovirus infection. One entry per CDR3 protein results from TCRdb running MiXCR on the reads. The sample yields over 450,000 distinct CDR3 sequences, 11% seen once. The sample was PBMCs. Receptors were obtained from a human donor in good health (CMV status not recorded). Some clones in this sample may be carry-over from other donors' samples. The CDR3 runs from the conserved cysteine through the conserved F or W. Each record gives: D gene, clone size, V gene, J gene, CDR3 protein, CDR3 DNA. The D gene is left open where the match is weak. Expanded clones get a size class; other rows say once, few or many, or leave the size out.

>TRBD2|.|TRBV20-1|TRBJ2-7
CSGGIGLAGGSYEQYF
TGCAGTGGCGGGATCGGACTAGCGGGAGGATCCTACGAGCAGTACTTC
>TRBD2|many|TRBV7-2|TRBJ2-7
CASSLSGISYEQYF
TGTGCCAGCAGTCTTAGCGGGATCTCCTACGAGCAGTACTTC
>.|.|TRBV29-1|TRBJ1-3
CSVEHMGRESGNTIYF
TGCAGCGTTGAACACATGGGCAGGGAGTCTGGAAACACCATATATTTT
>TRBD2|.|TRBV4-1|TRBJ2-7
CASSQKRGGYEQYF
TGCGCCAGCAGCCAAAAGCGGGGGGGCTACGAGCAGTACTTC
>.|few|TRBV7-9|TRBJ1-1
CASSLPPGEAFF
TGTGCCAGCAGTTTACCCCCGGGGGAAGCTTTCTTT
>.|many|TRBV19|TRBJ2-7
CASSLDGDYEQYF
TGTGCCAGTAGTCTCGACGGAGACTACGAGCAGTACTTC
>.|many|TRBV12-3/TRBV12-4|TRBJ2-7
CASSFGGQTSYEQYF
TGTGCCAGCAGTTTCGGGGGACAGACCTCCTACGAGCAGTACTTC
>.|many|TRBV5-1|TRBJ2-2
CASTHRNTGELFF
TGCGCCAGCACCCACAGGAACACCGGGGAGCTGTTTTTT
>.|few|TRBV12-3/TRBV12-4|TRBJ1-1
CASIQGFLNTEAFF
TGTGCCAGCATTCAGGGGTTTTTGAACACTGAAGCTTTCTTT
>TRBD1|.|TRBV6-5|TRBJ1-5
CASSKTGADNQPQHF
TGTGCCAGCAGTAAAACAGGGGCCGACAATCAGCCCCAGCATTTT
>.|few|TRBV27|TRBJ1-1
CASSFTRTANTEAFF
TGTGCCAGCAGTTTCACCCGGACCGCGAACACTGAAGCTTTCTTT
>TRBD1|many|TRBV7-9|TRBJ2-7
CASGPSTGGHEQYF
TGTGCCAGCGGGCCGTCGACAGGGGGCCACGAGCAGTACTTC
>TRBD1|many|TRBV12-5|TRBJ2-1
CASGSGDRGYNEQFF
TGTGCTAGTGGTTCAGGGGACAGGGGCTACAATGAGCAGTTCTTC
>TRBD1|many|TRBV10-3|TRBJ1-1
CATETGRENTEAFF
TGTGCCACCGAGACAGGGAGGGAAAACACTGAAGCTTTCTTT
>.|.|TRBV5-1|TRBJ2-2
CASSLPTDPTGELFF
TGCGCCAGCAGCTTGCCGACAGATCCCACCGGGGAGCTGTTTTTT
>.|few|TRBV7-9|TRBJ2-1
CASSSVASSSSYNEQFF
TGTGCCAGCAGCTCGGTGGCTAGCTCTAGCTCCTACAATGAGCAGTTCTTC
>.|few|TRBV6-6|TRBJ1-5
CASSTDGGNQPQHF
TGTGCCAGCAGTACCGACGGGGGCAATCAGCCCCAGCATTTT
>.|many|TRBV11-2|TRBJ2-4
CASSLEPLAKNIQYF
TGTGCCAGCAGCTTAGAACCTTTAGCCAAAAACATTCAGTACTTC
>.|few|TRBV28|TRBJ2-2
CASSSLPGTLGVGELFF
TGTGCCAGCAGTTCCCTCCCGGGGACACTAGGGGTCGGGGAGCTGTTTTTT
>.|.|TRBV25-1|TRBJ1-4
CASSPPGGATNEKLFF
TGTGCCAGCAGTCCCCCCGGAGGGGCAACTAATGAAAAACTGTTTTTT
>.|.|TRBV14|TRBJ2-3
CASSQSPGHPFTDTQYF
TGTGCCAGCAGCCAATCGCCAGGACACCCTTTCACAGATACGCAGTATTTT
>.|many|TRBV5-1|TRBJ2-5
CASSLQSPPETQYF
TGCGCCAGCAGCTTGCAAAGTCCTCCAGAGACCCAGTACTTC
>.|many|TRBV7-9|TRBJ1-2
CASSLEVRGNYGYTF
TGTGCCAGCAGCTTAGAAGTTCGGGGGAACTATGGCTACACCTTC
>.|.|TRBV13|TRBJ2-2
CASSSRTAGELFF
TGTGCCAGCAGCTCACGGACGGCCGGGGAGCTGTTTTTT
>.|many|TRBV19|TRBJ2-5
CASSMGTAETQYF
TGTGCCAGTAGTATGGGGACTGCAGAGACCCAGTACTTC
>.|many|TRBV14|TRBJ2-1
CASSQRRDSSYNEQFF
TGTGCCAGCAGCCAACGGAGGGATAGCTCCTACAATGAGCAGTTCTTC
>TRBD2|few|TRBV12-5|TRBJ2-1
CASGLGTTYNEQFF
TGTGCTAGTGGTTTAGGGACTACATACAATGAGCAGTTCTTC
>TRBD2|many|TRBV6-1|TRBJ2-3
CAIGGGGLGDTQYF
TGTGCCATTGGGGGCGGGGGGCTGGGAGATACGCAGTATTTT
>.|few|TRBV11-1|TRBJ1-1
CASSLESAAEAFF
TGTGCCAGCAGCTTAGAGTCGGCTGCGGAAGCTTTCTTT
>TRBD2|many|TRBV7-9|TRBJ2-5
CASSSGLAGNGETQYF
TGTGCCAGCAGCTCTGGACTAGCGGGAAACGGGGAGACCCAGTACTTC
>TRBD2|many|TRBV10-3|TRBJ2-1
CAISEASGSYNEQFF
TGTGCCATCAGTGAGGCTAGCGGGTCCTACAATGAGCAGTTCTTC
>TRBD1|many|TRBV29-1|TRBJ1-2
CSAPGTGGAGYGYTF
TGCAGCGCTCCCGGGACAGGGGGCGCGGGCTATGGCTACACCTTC
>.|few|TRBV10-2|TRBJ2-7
CASSENSPGQYF
TGCGCCAGCAGTGAGAATTCCCCGGGGCAGTACTTC
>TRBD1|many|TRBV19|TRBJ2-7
CASSIDRGQSEQYF
TGTGCCAGTAGTATCGACAGGGGGCAAAGCGAGCAGTACTTC
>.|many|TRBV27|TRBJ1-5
CASSLSLSGNQPQHF
TGTGCCAGCAGTTTATCCTTGAGCGGCAATCAGCCCCAGCATTTT
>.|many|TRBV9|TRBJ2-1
CASSAAARDEQFF
TGTGCCAGCAGCGCCGCCGCACGGGATGAGCAGTTCTTC
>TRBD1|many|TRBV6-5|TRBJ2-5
CASSSRTGVGQETQYF
TGTGCCAGCAGTTCGCGGACAGGGGTAGGCCAAGAGACCCAGTACTTC
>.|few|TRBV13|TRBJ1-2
CASSLAHPLIHGYTF
TGTGCCAGCAGCTTAGCTCATCCCCTTATACATGGCTACACCTTC
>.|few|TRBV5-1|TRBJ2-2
CASSGDQGPNTGELFF
TGCGCCAGCAGCGGGGATCAGGGACCGAACACCGGGGAGCTGTTTTTT
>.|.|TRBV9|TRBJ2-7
CASSVAGGLGYEQYF
TGTGCCAGCAGCGTAGCAGGGGGGTTGGGGTACGAGCAGTACTTC
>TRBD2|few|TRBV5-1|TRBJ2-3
CASSIGTSGNTDTQYF
TGCGCCAGCAGCATCGGGACTAGCGGAAACACAGATACGCAGTATTTT
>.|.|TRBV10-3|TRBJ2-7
CAIMVDGSYEQYF
TGTGCCATCATGGTCGACGGCTCCTACGAGCAGTACTTC
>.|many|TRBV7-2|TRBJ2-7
CASSLTFDSVINEQYF
TGTGCCAGCAGTCTTACATTCGACTCCGTTATCAACGAGCAGTACTTC
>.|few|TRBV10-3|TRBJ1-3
CAISDQGNTIYF
TGTGCCATCAGTGATCAGGGAAACACCATATATTTT
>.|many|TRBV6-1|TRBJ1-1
CASISNTEAFF
TGTGCCAGCATCTCCAACACTGAAGCTTTCTTT
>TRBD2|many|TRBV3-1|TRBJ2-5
CASSQDWAGGQKTQYF
TGTGCCAGCAGCCAAGATTGGGCGGGGGGGCAGAAGACCCAGTACTTC
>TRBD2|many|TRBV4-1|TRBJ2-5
CASSQLAGQSFQETQYF
TGCGCCAGCAGCCAACTAGCGGGGCAGTCGTTCCAAGAGACCCAGTACTTC
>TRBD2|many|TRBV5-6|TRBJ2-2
CASSATSGLNTGELFF
TGTGCCAGCAGCGCAACTAGCGGACTGAACACCGGGGAGCTGTTTTTT
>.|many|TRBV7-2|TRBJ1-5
CASSLGDTKNQPQHF
TGTGCCAGCAGCTTAGGGGACACCAAAAATCAGCCCCAGCATTTT
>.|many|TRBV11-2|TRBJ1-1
CASSTRTSHTEAFF
TGTGCCAGCAGCACCCGGACCTCGCACACTGAAGCTTTCTTT
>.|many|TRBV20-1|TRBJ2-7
CSANRRGSYEQYF
TGCAGTGCTAACCGCAGGGGTTCCTACGAGCAGTACTTC
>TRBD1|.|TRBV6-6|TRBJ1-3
CASSQTGSGGNTIYF
TGTGCCAGCAGTCAGACAGGGTCTGGTGGAAACACCATATATTTT
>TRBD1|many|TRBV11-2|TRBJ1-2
CASSLVGGTGDYGYTF
TGTGCCAGCAGCTTAGTAGGCGGGACAGGGGACTATGGCTACACCTTC
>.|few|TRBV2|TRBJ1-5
CASGPGEGENQPQHF
TGTGCCAGCGGGCCGGGGGAGGGGGAAAATCAGCCCCAGCATTTT
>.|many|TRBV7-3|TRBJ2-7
CASSSSGQNEQYF
TGTGCCAGCAGCTCCTCCGGACAGAACGAGCAGTACTTC
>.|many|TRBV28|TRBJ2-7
CASSPYGGSYEQYF
TGTGCCAGCAGTCCCTACGGCGGCTCCTACGAGCAGTACTTC
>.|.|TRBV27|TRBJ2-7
CASSLQTGSYEQYF
TGTGCCAGCAGTTTACAAACAGGTTCCTACGAGCAGTACTTC
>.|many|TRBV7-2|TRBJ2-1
CASSRNFRGAEQFF
TGTGCCAGCAGCCGGAACTTCCGCGGGGCTGAGCAGTTCTTC